The table lists the clone carrying this T cell receptor beta chain with many counts. Its specificity is unknown. RNA transcripts yielded amplified TCR beta CDR3 regions. The TCR CDR3 was amplified in a first-round RT-PCR using the HTBI primer set. TCRdb re-derived calls from the multiplex PCR reads in MiXCR, one entry per CDR3 protein. The sample has roughly 510,000 distinct CDR3 sequences, roughly 20% seen once. Per the germline V gene, CDR1 is MNHEY and CDR2 is SMNVEV (reference sequence). Trimming cost V 4 bases and J 6 bases, with 16 bases left between them. CDR3 length equals 15 residues. This record belongs to a study of T cells in Graves' hyperthyroidism and ophthalmopathy. Study-level findings and limits: In the blood, most expanded thyroid clonotypes above 0.001 appeared as well.

Lactation, pregnancy, other autoimmune disease or uncontrolled infection excluded patients. Clinical symptoms, serum thyroxine, TRAb, thyroid ultrasound and orbital computed tomography informed diagnoses. The specimen was blood. The chain has TRBV27 and TRBJ1-5, with D possibly matching TRBD1 (6 bases). The receptor's source is a man younger than 35 with Graves' hyperthyroidism. In nucleotides, the CDR3 is TGTGCCAGCAGTTCCTTGGGGGGGGCGCGTCAGCCCCAGCATTTT. Translated, it gives CASSSLGGARQPQHF.